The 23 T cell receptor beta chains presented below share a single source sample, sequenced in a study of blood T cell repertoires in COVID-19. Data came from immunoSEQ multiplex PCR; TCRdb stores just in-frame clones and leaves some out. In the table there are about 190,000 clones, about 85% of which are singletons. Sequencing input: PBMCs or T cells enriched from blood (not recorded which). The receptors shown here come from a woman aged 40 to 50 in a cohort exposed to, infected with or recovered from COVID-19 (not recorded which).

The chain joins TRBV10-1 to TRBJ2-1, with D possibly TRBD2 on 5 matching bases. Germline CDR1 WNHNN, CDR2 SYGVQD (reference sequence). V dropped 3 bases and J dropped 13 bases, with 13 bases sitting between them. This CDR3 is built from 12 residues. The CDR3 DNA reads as TGCGCCAGCAGTGACCTGGACTCGACCCAGTTCTTC. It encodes CASSDLDSTQFF.

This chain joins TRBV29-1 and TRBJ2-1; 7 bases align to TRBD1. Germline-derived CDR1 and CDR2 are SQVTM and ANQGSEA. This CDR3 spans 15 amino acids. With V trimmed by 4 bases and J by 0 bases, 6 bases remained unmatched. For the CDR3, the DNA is TGCAGCGTTGCTACAGGGGCCAGCTCCTACAATGAGCAGTTCTTC. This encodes CSVATGASSYNEQFF.

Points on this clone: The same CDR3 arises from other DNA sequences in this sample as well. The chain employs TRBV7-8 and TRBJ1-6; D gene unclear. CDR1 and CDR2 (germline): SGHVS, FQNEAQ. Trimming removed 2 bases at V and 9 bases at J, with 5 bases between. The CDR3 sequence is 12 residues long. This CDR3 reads CASSLSSSPLHF. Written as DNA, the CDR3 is TGTGCCAGCAGCTTATCCTCTTCACCCCTCCACTTT.

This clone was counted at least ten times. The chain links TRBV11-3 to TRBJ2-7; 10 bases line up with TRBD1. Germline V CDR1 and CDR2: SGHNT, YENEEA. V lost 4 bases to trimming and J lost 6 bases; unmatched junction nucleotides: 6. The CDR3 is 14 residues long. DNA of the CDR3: TGTGCCAGCAGCTACCGGGACAGGGGAACCGAGCAGTACTTC. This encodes CASSYRDRGTEQYF.

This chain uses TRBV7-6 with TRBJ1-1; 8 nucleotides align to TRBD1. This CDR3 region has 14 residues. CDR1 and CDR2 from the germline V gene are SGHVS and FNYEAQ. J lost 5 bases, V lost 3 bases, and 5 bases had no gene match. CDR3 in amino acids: CASSFRQGRTEAFF. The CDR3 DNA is TGTGCCAGCAGCTTCAGACAGGGGAGGACTGAAGCTTTCTTT.

CDR3 DNA sequence: TGTGCCATCAGTGAGAAATGGGGCGCTTCTAGCTACACCTTC. Translating gives CAISEKWGASSYTF. V gene TRBV10-3 combines with J gene TRBJ1-2; tentative D call: TRBD1 (5 bases). The CDR3 contains 14 residues. Trimming removed 2 bases from V and 9 bases from J, with 16 bases in between. Germline assignment: CDR1 ENHRY and CDR2 SYGVKD.

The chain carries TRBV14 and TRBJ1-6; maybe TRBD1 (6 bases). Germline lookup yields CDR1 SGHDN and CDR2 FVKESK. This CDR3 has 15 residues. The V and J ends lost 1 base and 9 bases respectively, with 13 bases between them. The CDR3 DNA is TGTGCCAGCAGCCAAGGGGCGGGGGCCGGTTCACCCCTCCACTTT. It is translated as CASSQGAGAGSPLHF.

The CDR3 DNA reads TGTGCCAGCAGCCTAGGGCCGCAGGGAAAACTGTTTTTT. Translating gives CASSLGPQGKLFF. This sequence joins TRBV3-1 (or the pseudogene TRBV3-2) and TRBJ1-4; perhaps TRBD1 as D (5 bases). Looked up from germline, CDR1 is LGHDT and CDR2 is YNNKEL (reference sequence). The CDR3 length is 13 residues. V gave up 4 bases and J gave up 10 bases, with 13 bases separating them.

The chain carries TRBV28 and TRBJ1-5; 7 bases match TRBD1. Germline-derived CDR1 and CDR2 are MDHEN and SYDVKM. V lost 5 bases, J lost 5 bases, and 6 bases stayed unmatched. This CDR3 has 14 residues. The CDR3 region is CASSPGQEDQPQHF. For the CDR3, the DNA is TGTGCCAGCAGTCCCGGACAGGAGGATCAGCCCCAGCATTTT.

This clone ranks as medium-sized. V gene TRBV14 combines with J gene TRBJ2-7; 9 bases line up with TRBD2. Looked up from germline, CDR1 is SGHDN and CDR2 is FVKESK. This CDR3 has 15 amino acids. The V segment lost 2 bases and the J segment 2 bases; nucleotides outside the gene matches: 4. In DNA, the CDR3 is TGTGCCAGCAGCCAATACGGCGGGAGGGCCTACGAGCAGTACTTC. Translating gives CASSQYGGRAYEQYF.

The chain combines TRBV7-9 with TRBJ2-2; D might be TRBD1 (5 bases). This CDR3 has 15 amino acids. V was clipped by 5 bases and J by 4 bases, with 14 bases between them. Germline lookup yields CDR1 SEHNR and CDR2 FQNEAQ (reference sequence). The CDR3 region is CASSLGRVTTGELFF. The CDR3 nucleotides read TGTGCCAGCAGCCTCGGCAGGGTGACCACCGGGGAGCTGTTTTTT.

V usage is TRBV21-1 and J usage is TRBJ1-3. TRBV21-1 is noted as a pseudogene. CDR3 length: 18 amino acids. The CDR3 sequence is CASSKDRDPNYSGNTIYF. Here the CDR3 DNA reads TGTGCCAGCAGCAAAGATCGAGACCCCAACTACTCTGGAAACACCATATATTTT.

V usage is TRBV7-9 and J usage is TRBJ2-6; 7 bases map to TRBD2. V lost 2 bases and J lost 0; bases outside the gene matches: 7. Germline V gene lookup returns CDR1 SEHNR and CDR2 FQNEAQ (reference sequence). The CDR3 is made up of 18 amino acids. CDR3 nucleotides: TGTGCCAGCAGCTTACTCGGGACTACCTACTCTGGGGCCAACGTCCTGACTTTC. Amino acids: CASSLLGTTYSGANVLTF.

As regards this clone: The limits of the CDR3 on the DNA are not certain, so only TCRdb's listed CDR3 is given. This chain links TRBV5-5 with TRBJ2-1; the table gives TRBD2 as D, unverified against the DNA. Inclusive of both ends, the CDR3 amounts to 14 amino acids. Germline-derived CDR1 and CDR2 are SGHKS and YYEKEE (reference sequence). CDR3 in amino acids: CASSWGSGSIVEFF.

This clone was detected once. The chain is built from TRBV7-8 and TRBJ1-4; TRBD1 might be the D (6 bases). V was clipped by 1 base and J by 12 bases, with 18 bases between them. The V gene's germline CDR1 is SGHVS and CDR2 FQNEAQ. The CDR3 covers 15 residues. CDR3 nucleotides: TGTGCCAGCAGCTTAGGAGGGGGGGGCCAGGTAGAACTGTTTTTT. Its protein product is CASSLGGGGQVELFF.

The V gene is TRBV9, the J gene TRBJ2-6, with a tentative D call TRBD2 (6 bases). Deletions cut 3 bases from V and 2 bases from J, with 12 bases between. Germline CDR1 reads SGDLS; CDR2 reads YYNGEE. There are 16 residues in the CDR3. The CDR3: CASSAIGSPGANVLTF. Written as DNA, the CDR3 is TGTGCCAGCAGCGCCATCGGGAGTCCTGGGGCCAACGTCCTGACTTTC.

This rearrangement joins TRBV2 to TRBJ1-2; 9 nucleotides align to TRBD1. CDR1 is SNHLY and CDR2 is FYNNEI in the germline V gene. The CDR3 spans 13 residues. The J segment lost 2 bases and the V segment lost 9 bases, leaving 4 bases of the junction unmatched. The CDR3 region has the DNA TGTGCCAGAGAGGACAGGGGAAACTATGGCTACACCTTC. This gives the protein CAREDRGNYGYTF. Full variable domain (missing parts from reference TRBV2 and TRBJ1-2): EPEVTQTPSHQVTQMGQEVILRCVPISNHLYFYWYRQILGQKVEFLVSFYNNEISEKSEIFDDQFSVERPDGSNFTLKIRSTKLEDSAMYFCAREDRGNYGYTFGSGTRLTVV.

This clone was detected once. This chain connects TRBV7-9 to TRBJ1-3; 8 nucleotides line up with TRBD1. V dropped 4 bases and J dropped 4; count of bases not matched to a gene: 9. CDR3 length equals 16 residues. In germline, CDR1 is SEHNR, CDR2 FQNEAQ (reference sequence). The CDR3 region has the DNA TGTGCCAGCAGCTCTTGGACAGGGTCGAGAGGAAACACCATATATTTT. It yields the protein CASSSWTGSRGNTIYF.

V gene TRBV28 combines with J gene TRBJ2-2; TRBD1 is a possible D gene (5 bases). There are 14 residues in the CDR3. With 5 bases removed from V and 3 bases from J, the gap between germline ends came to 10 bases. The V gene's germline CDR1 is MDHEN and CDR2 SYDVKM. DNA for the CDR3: TGTGCCAGCAGTCAAAGGGGCTACACCGGGGAGCTGTTTTTT. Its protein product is CASSQRGYTGELFF.

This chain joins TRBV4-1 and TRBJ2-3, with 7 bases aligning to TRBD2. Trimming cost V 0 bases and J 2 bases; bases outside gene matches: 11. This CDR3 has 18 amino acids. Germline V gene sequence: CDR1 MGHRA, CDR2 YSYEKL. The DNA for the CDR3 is TGCGCCAGCAGCCAAGAAAGACGGGGAGGGCCCCACACAGATACGCAGTATTTT. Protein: CASSQERRGGPHTDTQYF.

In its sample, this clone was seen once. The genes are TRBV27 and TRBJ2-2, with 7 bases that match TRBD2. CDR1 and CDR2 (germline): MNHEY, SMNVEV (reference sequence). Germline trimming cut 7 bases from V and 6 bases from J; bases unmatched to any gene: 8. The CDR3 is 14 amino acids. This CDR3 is CASTLGRGSGELFF. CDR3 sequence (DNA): TGTGCCAGCACCCTTGGGCGGGGGTCCGGGGAGCTGTTTTTT.

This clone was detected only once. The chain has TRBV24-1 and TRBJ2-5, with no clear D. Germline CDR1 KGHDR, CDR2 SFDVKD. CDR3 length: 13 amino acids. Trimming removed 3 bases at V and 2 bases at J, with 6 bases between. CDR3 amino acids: CATSDEKQETQYF. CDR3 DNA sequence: TGTGCCACCAGTGATGAGAAACAAGAGACCCAGTACTTC.

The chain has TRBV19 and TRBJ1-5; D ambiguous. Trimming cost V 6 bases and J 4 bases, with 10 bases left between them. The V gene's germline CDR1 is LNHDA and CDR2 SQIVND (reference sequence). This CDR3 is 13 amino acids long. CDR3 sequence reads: CASSPGINQPQHF. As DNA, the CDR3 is TGTGCCAGTAGCCCCGGGATAAATCAGCCCCAGCATTTT.